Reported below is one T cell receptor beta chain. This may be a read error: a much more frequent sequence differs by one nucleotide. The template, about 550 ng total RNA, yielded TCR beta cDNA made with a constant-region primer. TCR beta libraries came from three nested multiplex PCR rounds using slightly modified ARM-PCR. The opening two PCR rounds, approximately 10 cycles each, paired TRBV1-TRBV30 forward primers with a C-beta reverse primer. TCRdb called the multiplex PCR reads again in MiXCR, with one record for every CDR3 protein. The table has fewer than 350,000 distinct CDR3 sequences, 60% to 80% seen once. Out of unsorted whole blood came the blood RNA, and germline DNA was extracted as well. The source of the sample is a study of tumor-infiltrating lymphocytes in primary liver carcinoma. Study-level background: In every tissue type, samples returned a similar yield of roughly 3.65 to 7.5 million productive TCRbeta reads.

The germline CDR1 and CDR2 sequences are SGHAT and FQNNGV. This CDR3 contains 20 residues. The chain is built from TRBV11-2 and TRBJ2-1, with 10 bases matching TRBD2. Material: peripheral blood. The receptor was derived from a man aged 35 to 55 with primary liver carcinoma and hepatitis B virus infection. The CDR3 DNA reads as TGTGCCTGCAGCTTAGTGGGGACTAGCGCGAGTCAAGCCTTCTACAATGAGCAGTTCTTC. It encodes CACSLVGTSASQAFYNEQFF.